The 7 T cell receptor beta chains in this list originate from one sample, sequenced in a study of response to subunit inactivated influenza vaccine. TCRdb re-derived calls from the RT-PCR reads in MiXCR, one entry per CDR3 protein. The table shows a few hundred thousand distinct CDR3 sequences, with approximately 14% occurring only once. The sample was PBMCs from blood, taken 11 to 12 days after vaccination. Receptors were obtained from a man aged 45 to 65 who received an inactivated influenza vaccine.

Only a few counts were recorded for this clonotype. The rearrangement joins TRBV20-1 to TRBJ2-1; TRBD2 agrees at 11 bases. The CDR3 runs to 16 residues. V lost 1 base to trimming and J lost 4 bases; unmatched junction nucleotides: 6. CDR1 and CDR2 from the germline V gene are DFQATT and SNEGSKA (reference sequence). This chain's CDR3 is CSARGSTSGKYNEQFF. DNA of the CDR3: TGCAGTGCTAGAGGGTCGACTAGCGGGAAGTACAATGAGCAGTTCTTC.

A remark on this clonotype: A single base separates this from a much larger clone, so it may be a read error. The chain links TRBV11-1 to TRBJ2-1; the D gene is possibly TRBD2 (6 bases). Germline CDR1 and CDR2: SGHAT and FQDESV (reference sequence). V was cut by 5 bases and J by 0 bases, with 11 bases left in between. The CDR3 sequence is 15 residues long. The CDR3 here is CASSKDGSSYNEQFF. The CDR3 DNA reads TGTGCCAGCAGCAAGGACGGGAGCTCCTACAATGAGCAGTTCTTC.

This clonotype was observed a few times. V usage is TRBV12-3 or TRBV12-4 and J usage is TRBJ2-3; TRBD2 agrees at 9 bases. This CDR3 has 16 amino acids. V lost 2 bases to trimming and J lost 4 bases; unmatched junction nucleotides: 7. The DNA of the CDR3 is TGTGCCAGCAGTTTATGGGGGACTAGCCATGCAGATACGCAGTATTTT. As protein: CASSLWGTSHADTQYF.

The rearrangement joins TRBV12-3 or TRBV12-4 to TRBJ1-6; 9 bases are shared with TRBD1. The CDR3 runs to 14 residues. V dropped 6 bases and J dropped 5; count of bases not matched to a gene: 2. CDR3 loop: CASRDRGHNSPLHF. The CDR3 nucleotides are TGTGCCAGCAGGGACAGGGGCCATAATTCACCCCTCCACTTT.

The chain links TRBV12-3 or TRBV12-4 to TRBJ2-4; 10 positions agree with TRBD1. This CDR3 has 14 amino acids. J gave up 6 bases and V 7 bases, and 6 bases lay outside the gene matches. Written as DNA, the CDR3 is TGTGCCAGCACCCTCGACAGGGGGCGAAACATTCAGTACTTC. Its translation: CASTLDRGRNIQYF.

This clonotype was seen at least ten times. This chain uses TRBV5-1 with TRBJ2-2; TRBD1 matches at 9 bases. CDR1 and CDR2 from the germline V gene are SGHRS and YFSETQ. This CDR3 contains 16 residues. J lost 6 bases, V lost 4 bases, and 10 bases had no gene match. CDR3 nucleotides: TGCGCCAGCAGCACCAGGACAGGGGCGGAATCCGGGGAGCTGTTTTTT. This encodes CASSTRTGAESGELFF.

J is TRBJ1-3 and V is TRBV3-1; D is possibly TRBD1 (5 bases). There are 15 residues in the CDR3. From germline, CDR1 is LGHDT and CDR2 YNNKEL (reference sequence). The V end lost 0 bases, the J end lost 0 bases, and 6 bases lay between the germline ends. The CDR3 is CASSQEGLSGNTIYF. DNA for the CDR3: TGTGCCAGCAGCCAAGAGGGACTCTCTGGAAACACCATATATTTT.